This paragraph covers one T cell receptor (beta chain) sequence. Antigen specificity is unknown. Alopecia areata patients provided lesional scalp punch biopsies and peripheral blood, both collected for the study. This sample is drawn from a study of CD8+ T cells in alopecia areata. As for the study in general: Oral tofacitinib (5 to 10 mg twice daily) was administered to treated patients. Treatment with tofacitinib (6 to 18 months) was followed by 6 months off drug. Findings and caveats of the study: Lesional scalp, notably in alopecia totalis/universalis, had clonality above that of normal scalp.

Reverse transcribed after extraction, RNA yielded cDNA as the sequencing template. Assay used: immunoSEQ multiplex PCR; TCRdb lists only in-frame clones, some missing. Here the sample spans about 130,000 clones, 45% to 50% being singletons. Between the trimmed V and J ends, which lost 1 base and 0 bases, there was a span of 10 bases. There are 15 residues in the CDR3. Germline CDR1 reads LGHNA; CDR2 reads YSLEER. The source of this sequence is a human donor with alopecia areata. Sample: CD8+ T cells sorted from blood, taken at week 0. This chain joins TRBV4-3 and TRBJ2-7; the D gene is possibly TRBD2 (7 bases). The CDR3 DNA follows: TGCGCCAGCAGCCAAGTTCGGGGGGCCTCCTACGAGCAGTACTTC. It translates to CASSQVRGASYEQYF.